Below, 25 T cell receptor beta chains from the same sample are listed, as sequenced in a study of shared clonotypes between healthy human individuals. The data were produced by immunoSEQ multiplex PCR, yet TCRdb's version contains in-frame clones alone and is incomplete. Altogether over 2 million clones are present, 85% to 95% being singletons, with the ten largest covering around 0.13%. The sample consisted of naive CD4+ T cells sorted from blood. As for subset: CD45RA+ positively selected. All receptors come from a young man in good health.

The chain joins TRBV30 to TRBJ1-1, with D tentatively TRBD1 (6 bases). Trimming left V 4 bases short and J 1 base short, with 19 bases between. CDR1 GTSNPN and CDR2 SVGIG come from the germline V gene (reference sequence). The CDR3 totals 16 residues. DNA for the CDR3: TGTGCCTGGACCCCAGGGACACAATTTACGAACACTGAAGCTTTCTTT. This sequence encodes CAWTPGTQFTNTEAFF.

Note on this clone: This CDR3 is also generated by other DNA sequences in the sample. The V call is TRBV5-1, the J call TRBJ2-5, with 9 positions matching TRBD1. The CDR3 is made up of 14 amino acids. Germline V gene lookup returns CDR1 SGHRS and CDR2 YFSETQ. V lost 4 bases to trimming and J lost 5 bases; unmatched junction nucleotides: 6. CDR3 sequence (DNA): TGCGCCAGCAGCCTGGACAGGGGAGGGGAGACCCAGTACTTC. Amino acids: CASSLDRGGETQYF.

The chain employs TRBV29-1 and TRBJ2-3; 8 nucleotides line up with TRBD1. With 7 bases clipped from V and 0 bases from J, the junction kept 6 bases outside the gene matches. Germline V CDR1 and CDR2: SQVTM, ANQGSEA. This CDR3 contains 14 residues. As DNA, the CDR3 is TGCAGCGCCACGACAGGGGCCAGCACAGATACGCAGTATTTT. Translated: CSATTGASTDTQYF.

The chain links TRBV5-4 to TRBJ2-7, with 16 bases identical to TRBD2. With 5 bases clipped from V and 5 bases from J, the junction kept 7 bases outside the gene matches. Germline CDR1 SGHNT, CDR2 YYREEE (reference sequence). CDR3 length: 16 amino acids. CDR3 in DNA: TGTGCCAGCAGTAAGGGACTAGCGGGAGGGGACCACGAGCAGTACTTC. The encoded protein is CASSKGLAGGDHEQYF.

In DNA, the CDR3 is TGCAGTCGGGACAGGCTCTACGAGCAGTACTTC. Amino acids: CSRDRLYEQYF. V usage is TRBV20-1 and J usage is TRBJ2-7, with 8 bases fitting TRBD1. After removal of 8 bases from V and 3 bases from J, the junction contained 3 bases not matched to a gene. The CDR3 is 11 residues long. CDR1 and CDR2 from the germline V gene are DFQATT and SNEGSKA (reference sequence).

The CDR3 reads CACLGSSSYNEQFF. CDR3 sequence (DNA): TGTGCCTGCCTTGGGTCCAGCTCCTACAATGAGCAGTTCTTC. This sequence joins TRBV30 and TRBJ2-1; D uncertain. The V gene lost 6 bases and the J gene lost 0 bases, with 12 bases spanning the gap. The germline gives CDR1 GTSNPN, CDR2 SVGIG (reference sequence). CDR3 length: 14 amino acids.

The chain is built from TRBV14 and TRBJ1-2; unclear D gene. V dropped 4 bases and J dropped 10 bases, with 19 bases sitting between them. CDR1 SGHDN and CDR2 FVKESK come from the germline V gene. The CDR3 is made up of 14 amino acids. CDR3 region: CASSPTRTPKLYTF. The CDR3, as DNA: TGTGCCAGCAGCCCTACAAGGACCCCTAAACTCTACACCTTC. Based on the CDR3 plus reference TRBV14 and TRBJ1-2, the full variable domain is EAGVTQFPSHSVIEKGQTVTLRCDPISGHDNLYWYRRVMGKEIKFLLHFVKESKQDESGMPNNRFLAERTGGTYSTLKVQPAELEDSGVYFCASSPTRTPKLYTFGSGTRLTVV.

The rearrangement uses TRBV4-1 and TRBJ2-7; no reliable D call. The germline V gene encodes CDR1 MGHRA and CDR2 YSYEKL. Trimming shortened V by 0 bases and J by 3 bases, and 15 bases separated the two germline ends. The CDR3 is 16 amino acids. The CDR3 DNA follows: TGCGCCAGCAGCCAAGATCTCGCCGCCAGGTTCTACGAGCAGTACTTC. Its translation is CASSQDLAARFYEQYF.

The rearrangement uses TRBV10-3 and TRBJ2-5; tentative D call: TRBD1 (6 bases). V dropped 7 bases and J dropped 1 base, with 13 bases sitting between them. Germline V gives CDR1 ENHRY, CDR2 SYGVKD. The CDR3 length is 14 residues. The CDR3 sequence: CAIKGVRSQETQYF. The CDR3 coding sequence is TGTGCCATCAAGGGGGTGCGCAGCCAAGAGACCCAGTACTTC.

The rearrangement joins TRBV5-1 to TRBJ2-3, with 9 bases that match TRBD1. This CDR3 is built from 17 residues. With 4 bases clipped from V and 1 base from J, the junction kept 10 bases outside the gene matches. The germline gives CDR1 SGHRS, CDR2 YFSETQ. CDR3: CASSPWLTGGGTDTQYF. CDR3 DNA: TGCGCCAGCAGCCCCTGGCTGACAGGGGGAGGCACAGATACGCAGTATTTT.

The chain joins TRBV2 to TRBJ1-2; no firm D call. The CDR3 spans 14 residues. CDR1 SNHLY and CDR2 FYNNEI come from the germline V gene. The V end was cut by 8 bases, the J end by 0 bases, with 13 bases between. CDR3 nucleotide sequence: TGTGCCAGCCAATCAGAAACGACTAACTATGGCTACACCTTC. Translating gives CASQSETTNYGYTF.

The rearrangement uses TRBV27 and TRBJ2-7; 9 bases line up with TRBD1. Germline V gene sequence: CDR1 MNHEY, CDR2 SMNVEV (reference sequence). V lost 8 bases, J lost 3 bases, and 11 bases stayed unmatched. The CDR3 is 15 residues long. CDR3 DNA sequence: TGTGCCAGCCGTCGGTCCACAGGGGGCCTCTACGAGCAGTACTTC. Its translation is CASRRSTGGLYEQYF.

This clone was seen ten or more times. The chain recombines TRBV11-2 with TRBJ2-7; perhaps TRBD1 as D (5 bases). The CDR3 sequence is 14 residues long. Trimming stripped 4 bases from V and 5 bases from J, with 15 bases between. Germline V gene data show CDR1 as SGHAT and CDR2 as FQNNGV. CDR3 loop: CASSSPRTIHEQYF. Here the CDR3 DNA reads TGTGCCAGCAGCTCCCCGCGGACAATCCACGAGCAGTACTTC.

This rearrangement joins TRBV25-1 to TRBJ2-1; 8 nucleotides match TRBD1. The CDR3 covers 15 residues. Losses at the gene ends were 8 bases for V and 0 bases for J; bases not matched to a gene: 6. CDR1 and CDR2 (germline): MGHDK, SYGVNS. This CDR3 is CASGDDRGSYNEQFF. For the CDR3, the DNA is TGTGCCAGCGGAGATGACAGGGGCTCCTACAATGAGCAGTTCTTC.

A single count supports this clone. The chain couples TRBV12-5 to TRBJ2-2; 8 nucleotides align to TRBD1. The germline V gene has CDR1 LGHNT and CDR2 FRNRAP. V dropped 6 bases and J dropped 1; count of bases not matched to a gene: 4. The CDR3 totals 15 residues. The CDR3 region is CASGDDRGNTGELFF. CDR3 bases: TGTGCTAGTGGCGATGACAGGGGGAACACCGGGGAGCTGTTTTTT.

The gene calls are TRBV10-3 and TRBJ2-7; 9 nucleotides agree with TRBD2. The trim removed 6 bases at V and 5 bases at J, leaving 8 bases unmatched. Germline V lookup: CDR1 ENHRY, CDR2 SYGVKD. There are 14 residues in the CDR3. In DNA, the CDR3 is TGTGCCATCAGGGGGGGACTAGCTTCTAACGAGCAGTACTTC. It is translated as CAIRGGLASNEQYF.

This clone was recorded a few times. The rearrangement links TRBV18 to TRBJ1-6, with unresolved D. The CDR3 has 13 amino acids. The V end lost 5 bases, the J end lost 7 bases, and 9 bases lay between the germline ends. Germline V gene data show CDR1 as KGHSH and CDR2 as LQKENI. CDR3 loop: CASSSLGNSPLHF. The CDR3 nucleotides are TGTGCCAGCTCATCGTTGGGGAATTCACCCCTCCACTTT.

V and J are TRBV2 and TRBJ1-3; D perhaps matches TRBD1 (6 bases). Trimming stripped 5 bases from V and 6 bases from J, with 14 bases between. CDR3 length: 14 amino acids. CDR1 SNHLY and CDR2 FYNNEI come from the germline V gene. CDR3 protein: CASSPQGGANTIYF. The DNA of the CDR3 is TGTGCCAGCAGTCCACAGGGAGGGGCAAACACCATATATTTT.

The CDR3: CASSLAPGLAGGNNEQFF. The DNA of the CDR3 is TGCGCCAGCAGCTTGGCCCCGGGACTAGCGGGGGGCAATAATGAGCAGTTCTTC. The rearrangement joins TRBV5-1 to TRBJ2-1; 15 positions agree with TRBD2. The junction had 8 bases not matched to a gene; V was cut back by 0 bases and J by 7 bases. CDR3 length equals 18 residues. Germline V gives CDR1 SGHRS, CDR2 YFSETQ.

The chain is built from TRBV5-1 and TRBJ1-6; possible D gene TRBD1, 5 bases. Germline CDR1 SGHRS, CDR2 YFSETQ. The CDR3 has 19 residues. V was shortened by 0 bases and J by 1 base, with 17 bases between the two germline ends. The CDR3 DNA sequence: TGCGCCAGCAGCTTGGTTCGGGAGGGGTTACCTTCCTATAATTCACCCCTCCACTTT. This encodes CASSLVREGLPSYNSPLHF.

This clone was recorded once. The rearrangement joins TRBV5-1 to TRBJ1-2, with a tentative D call TRBD1 (6 bases). Germline loops: CDR1 SGHRS, CDR2 YFSETQ. Between the trimmed V and J ends, which lost 4 bases and 10 bases, there was a span of 11 bases. The CDR3 loop spans 11 amino acids. CDR3 nucleotides: TGCGCCAGCAGCCCTCAGGGGCTCTACACCTTC. This codes for CASSPQGLYTF.

This chain uses TRBV21-1 with TRBJ2-7. TRBV21-1 is a documented pseudogene. This CDR3 is 15 amino acids long. The chain's CDR3 is CASSNGAGNSYEQYF. DNA of the CDR3: TGTGCCAGCAGCAACGGGGCAGGCAACTCCTACGAGCAGTACTTC.

CDR3 in DNA: TGTGCCAGCTCACCTCAAAGGACAGGGGGCTATGGCTACACCTTC. The encoded protein is CASSPQRTGGYGYTF. The rearrangement joins TRBV18 to TRBJ1-2; TRBD1 matches at 10 bases. The CDR3 consists of 15 residues. V shed 3 bases and J 4 bases; nucleotides not matched to a gene: 5. The germline V gene encodes CDR1 KGHSH and CDR2 LQKENI.

The CDR3 DNA reads TGCAGCGTTCAGGGAGTGACTGAAGCTTTCTTT. Its translation is CSVQGVTEAFF. This rearrangement joins TRBV29-1 to TRBJ1-1; maybe TRBD1 (5 bases). V lost 5 bases, J lost 5 bases, and 9 bases lay in between. Germline V lookup: CDR1 SQVTM, CDR2 ANQGSEA. The CDR3 spans 11 residues.

The chain combines TRBV7-9 with TRBJ1-1; D perhaps matches TRBD1 (5 bases). V shed 0 bases and J shed 4 bases, with 18 bases lying between them. This CDR3 comprises 17 residues. The V gene's germline CDR1 is SEHNR and CDR2 FQNEAQ (reference sequence). CDR3 DNA: TGTGCCAGCAGCTTAGCGGGGGTCGGGTGGTTGGGCACTGAAGCTTTCTTT. Protein product: CASSLAGVGWLGTEAFF.